This TCR beta chain was observed in a study of human T cells and chemical hapten exposure. Looking at the study overall: An area of 2 cm by 2 cm on upper inner arm skin received 2% DPC for sensitization. Patients were mainly female, each with alopecia areata, totalis or universalis.

Study processing details: Sequenced samples showed a median of around 91,000 TCRs each, with counts running from approximately 21,000 to 630,000. MiXCR, run by TCRdb on the RACE reads, gives a single entry per CDR3 protein. The V and J calls were not made by the authors but by TCRdb's processing. The table includes 300,000 to 350,000 distinct CDR3 sequences, approximately 6.3% detected once. The CDR3 totals 13 residues. Germline lookup yields CDR1 SQVTM and CDR2 ANQGSEA. The V gene lost 6 bases and the J gene lost 5 bases, with 14 bases spanning the gap. Time point in this sample: patch test 1, 2 weeks after DPC sensitization. Stated treatment: therapeutic diphenylcyclopropenone sensitization with weekly scalp DPC. Patients had alopecia, were aged 18 to 70, and were not pregnant.

The J gene is TRBJ1-5, the V gene TRBV29-1, with a possible D match to TRBD1 (5 bases). This material consisted of whole blood, taken in connection with sensitization to the hapten diphenylcyclopropenone (DPC). The source of this sequence is a woman aged 18-29 years with alopecia areata. Some clones in this sample may be carry-over from other donors' samples. DNA for the CDR3: TGCAGCGTAGGGCAGGGTAAAGATCAGCCCCAGCATTTT. This gives the protein CSVGQGKDQPQHF. Looking up the rest from reference TRBV29-1 and TRBJ1-5 gives the full variable domain: SAVISQKPSRDICQRGTSLTIQCQVDSQVTMMFWYRQQPGQSLTLIATANQGSEATYESGFVIDKFPISRPNLTFSTLTVSNMSPEDSSIYLCSVGQGKDQPQHFGDGTRLSIL.